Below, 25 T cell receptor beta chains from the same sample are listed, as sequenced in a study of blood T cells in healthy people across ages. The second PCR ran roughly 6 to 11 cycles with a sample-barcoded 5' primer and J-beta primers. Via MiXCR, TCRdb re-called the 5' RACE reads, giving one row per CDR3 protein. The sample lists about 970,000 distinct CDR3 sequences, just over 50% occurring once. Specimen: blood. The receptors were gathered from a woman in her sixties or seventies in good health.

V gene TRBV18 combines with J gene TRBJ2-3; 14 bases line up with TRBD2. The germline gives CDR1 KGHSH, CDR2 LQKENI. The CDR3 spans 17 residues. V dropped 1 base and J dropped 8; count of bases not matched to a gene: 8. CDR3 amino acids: CASSPLTSGRAEGTQYF. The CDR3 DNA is TGTGCCAGCTCACCACTGACTAGCGGGAGGGCCGAGGGTACGCAGTATTTT.

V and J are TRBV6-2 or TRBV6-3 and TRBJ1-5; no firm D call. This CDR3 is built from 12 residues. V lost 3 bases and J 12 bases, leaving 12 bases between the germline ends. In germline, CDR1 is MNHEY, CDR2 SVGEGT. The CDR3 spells CASSYSVWDQHF. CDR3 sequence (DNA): TGTGCCAGCAGTTATTCGGTCTGGGACCAGCATTTT.

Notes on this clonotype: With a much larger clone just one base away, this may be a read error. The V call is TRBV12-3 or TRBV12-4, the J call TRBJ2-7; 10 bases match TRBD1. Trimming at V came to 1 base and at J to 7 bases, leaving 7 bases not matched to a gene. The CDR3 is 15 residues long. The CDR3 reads CASSLGGQGDGEQYF. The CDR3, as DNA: TGTGCCAGCAGTTTAGGCGGACAGGGGGACGGAGAGCAGTACTTC.

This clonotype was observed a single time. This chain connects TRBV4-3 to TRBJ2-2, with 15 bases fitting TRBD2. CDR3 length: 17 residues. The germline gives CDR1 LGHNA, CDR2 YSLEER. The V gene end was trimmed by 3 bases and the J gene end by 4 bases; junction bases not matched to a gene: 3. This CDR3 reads CASSQGLAGGGTGELFF. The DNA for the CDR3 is TGCGCCAGCAGCCAGGGACTAGCGGGAGGCGGCACCGGGGAGCTGTTTTTT.

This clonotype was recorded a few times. The CDR3 region has the DNA TGTGCCAGCAGCCCAAATATCCAGGACAGGAGTCCCGGGGAGCTGTTTTTT. It is translated as CASSPNIQDRSPGELFF. The V call is TRBV7-2, the J call TRBJ2-2; 7 bases line up with TRBD1. V dropped 5 bases and J dropped 6; count of bases not matched to a gene: 15. Germline V lookup: CDR1 SGHTA, CDR2 FQGNSA. This CDR3 has 17 residues.

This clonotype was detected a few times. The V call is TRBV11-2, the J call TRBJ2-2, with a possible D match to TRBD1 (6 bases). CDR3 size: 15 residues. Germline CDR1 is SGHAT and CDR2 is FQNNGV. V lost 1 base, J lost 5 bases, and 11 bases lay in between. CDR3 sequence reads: CASSLVGARTGELFF. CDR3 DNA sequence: TGTGCCAGCAGCTTAGTGGGGGCTAGAACCGGGGAGCTGTTTTTT.

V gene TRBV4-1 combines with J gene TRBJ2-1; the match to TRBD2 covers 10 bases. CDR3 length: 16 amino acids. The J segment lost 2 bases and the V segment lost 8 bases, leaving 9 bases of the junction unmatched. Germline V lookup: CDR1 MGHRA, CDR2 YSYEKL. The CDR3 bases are TGCGCCAGCCGGGCTAGCGGGAGTAGGGCCTACAATGAGCAGTTCTTC. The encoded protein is CASRASGSRAYNEQFF.

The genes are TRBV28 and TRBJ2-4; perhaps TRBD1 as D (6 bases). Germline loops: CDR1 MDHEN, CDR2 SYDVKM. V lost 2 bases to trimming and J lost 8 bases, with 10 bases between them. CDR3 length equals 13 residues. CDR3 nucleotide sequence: TGTGCCAGCAGTTTAACAGGGAGAGACATTCAGTACTTC. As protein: CASSLTGRDIQYF.

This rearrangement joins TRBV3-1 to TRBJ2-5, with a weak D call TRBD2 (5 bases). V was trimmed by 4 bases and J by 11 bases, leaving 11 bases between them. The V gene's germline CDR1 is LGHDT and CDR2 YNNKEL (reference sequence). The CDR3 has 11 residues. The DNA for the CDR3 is TGTGCCAGCAGCCCAGGCGGACTTCAGTACTTC. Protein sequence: CASSPGGLQYF.

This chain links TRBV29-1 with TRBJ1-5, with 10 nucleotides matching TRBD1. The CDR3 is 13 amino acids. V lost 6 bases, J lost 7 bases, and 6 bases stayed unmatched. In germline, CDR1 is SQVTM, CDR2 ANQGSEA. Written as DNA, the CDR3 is TGCAGCGTGGGACAGGGGAGCGGACAGCCCCAGCATTTT. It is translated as CSVGQGSGQPQHF.

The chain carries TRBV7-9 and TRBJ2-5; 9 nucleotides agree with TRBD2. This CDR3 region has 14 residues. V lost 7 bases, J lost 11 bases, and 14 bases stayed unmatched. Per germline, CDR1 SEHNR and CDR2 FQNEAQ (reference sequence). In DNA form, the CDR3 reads TGTGCCAGCATTTCTAGCGGGGCGGTCGGTGAGCAGTACTTC. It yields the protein CASISSGAVGEQYF.

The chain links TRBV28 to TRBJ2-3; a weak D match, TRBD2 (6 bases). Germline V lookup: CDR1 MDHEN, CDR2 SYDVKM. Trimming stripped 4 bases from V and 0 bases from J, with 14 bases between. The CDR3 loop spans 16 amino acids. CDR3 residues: CASSWFTSRSTDTQYF. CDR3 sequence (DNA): TGTGCCAGCAGTTGGTTCACTAGCAGGAGCACAGATACGCAGTATTTT.

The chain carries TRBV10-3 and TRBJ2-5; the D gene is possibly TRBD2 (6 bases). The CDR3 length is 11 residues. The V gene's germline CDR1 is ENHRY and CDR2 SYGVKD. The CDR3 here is CTTGLQETQYF. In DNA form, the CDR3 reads TGTACCACGGGACTCCAAGAGACCCAGTACTTC.

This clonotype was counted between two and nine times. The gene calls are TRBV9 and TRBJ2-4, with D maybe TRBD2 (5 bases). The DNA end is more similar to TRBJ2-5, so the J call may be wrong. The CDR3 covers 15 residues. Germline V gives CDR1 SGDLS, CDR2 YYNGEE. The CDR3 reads CASSVLTGIRETQYF. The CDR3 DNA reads TGTGCCAGCAGCGTCCTGACGGGGATCAGAGAGACCCAGTACTTC.

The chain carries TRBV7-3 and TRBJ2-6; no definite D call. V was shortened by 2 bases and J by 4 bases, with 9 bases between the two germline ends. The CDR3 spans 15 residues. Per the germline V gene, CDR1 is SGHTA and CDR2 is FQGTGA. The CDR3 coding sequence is TGTGCCAGCAGCTTATGGTCAACCGGGGCCAACGTCCTGACTTTC. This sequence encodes CASSLWSTGANVLTF.

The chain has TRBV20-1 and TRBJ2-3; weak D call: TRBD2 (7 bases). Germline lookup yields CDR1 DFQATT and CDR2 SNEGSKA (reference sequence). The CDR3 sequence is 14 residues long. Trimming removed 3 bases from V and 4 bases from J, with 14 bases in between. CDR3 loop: CSASGGALPDTQYF. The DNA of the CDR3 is TGCAGTGCTAGTGGGGGGGCTCTCCCAGATACGCAGTATTTT.

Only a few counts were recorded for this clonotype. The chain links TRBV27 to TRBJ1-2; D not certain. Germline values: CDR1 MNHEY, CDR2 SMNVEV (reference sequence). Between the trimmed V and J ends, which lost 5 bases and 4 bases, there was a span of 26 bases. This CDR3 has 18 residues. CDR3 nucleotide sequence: TGTGCCAGCAGTACGAAGTTCCTTAGGCCGTTGAACCCCTATGGCTACACCTTC. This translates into CASSTKFLRPLNPYGYTF.

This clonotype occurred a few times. The CDR3 region is CASSQGPGDTQYF. The CDR3 DNA reads as TGTGCCAGCAGCCAAGGCCCGGGAGATACGCAGTATTTT. This chain joins TRBV3-1 and TRBJ2-3; D remains ambiguous. V shed 1 base and J shed 5 bases, with 7 bases lying between them. Germline assignment: CDR1 LGHDT and CDR2 YNNKEL (reference sequence). The CDR3 has 13 amino acids.

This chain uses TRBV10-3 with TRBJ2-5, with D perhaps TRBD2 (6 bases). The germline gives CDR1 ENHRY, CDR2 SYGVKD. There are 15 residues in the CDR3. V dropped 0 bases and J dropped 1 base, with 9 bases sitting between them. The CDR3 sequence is CAISESASAQETQYF. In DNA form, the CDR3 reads TGTGCCATCAGTGAGTCTGCTAGCGCCCAAGAGACCCAGTACTTC.

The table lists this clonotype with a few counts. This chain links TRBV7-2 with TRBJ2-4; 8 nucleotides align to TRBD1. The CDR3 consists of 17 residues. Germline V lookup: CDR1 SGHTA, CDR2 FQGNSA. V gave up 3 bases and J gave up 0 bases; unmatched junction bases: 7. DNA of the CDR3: TGTGCCAGCAGCTTCAGGGGGCGAGGTCTAGCCAAAAACATTCAGTACTTC. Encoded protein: CASSFRGRGLAKNIQYF.

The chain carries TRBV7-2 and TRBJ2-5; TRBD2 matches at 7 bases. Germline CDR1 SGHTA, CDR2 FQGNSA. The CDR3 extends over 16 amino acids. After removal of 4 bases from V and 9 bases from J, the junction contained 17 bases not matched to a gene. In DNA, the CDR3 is TGTGCCAGCAGCTCGGGGACTACGCTACGCCTGACGGCCCAGTACTTC. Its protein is CASSSGTTLRLTAQYF.

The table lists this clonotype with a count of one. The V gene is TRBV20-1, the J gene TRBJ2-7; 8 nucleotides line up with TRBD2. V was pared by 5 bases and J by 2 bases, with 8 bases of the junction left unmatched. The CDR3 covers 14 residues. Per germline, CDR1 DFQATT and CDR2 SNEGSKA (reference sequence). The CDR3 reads CSADSGKPPYEQYF. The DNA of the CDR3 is TGCAGTGCTGATAGCGGGAAACCCCCCTACGAGCAGTACTTC.

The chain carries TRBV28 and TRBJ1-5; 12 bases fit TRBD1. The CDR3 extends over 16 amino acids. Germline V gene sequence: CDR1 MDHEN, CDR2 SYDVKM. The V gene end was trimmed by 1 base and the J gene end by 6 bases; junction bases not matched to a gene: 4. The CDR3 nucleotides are TGTGCCAGCAGTTTATCCGGGACAGGGGGCAGTCAGCCCCAGCATTTT. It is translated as CASSLSGTGGSQPQHF.

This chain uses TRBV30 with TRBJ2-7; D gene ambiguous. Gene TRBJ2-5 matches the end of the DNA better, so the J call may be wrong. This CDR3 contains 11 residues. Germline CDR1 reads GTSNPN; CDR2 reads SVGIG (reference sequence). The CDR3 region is CAWGGLETQYF. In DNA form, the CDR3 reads TGTGCCTGGGGCGGTTTGGAGACCCAGTACTTC.

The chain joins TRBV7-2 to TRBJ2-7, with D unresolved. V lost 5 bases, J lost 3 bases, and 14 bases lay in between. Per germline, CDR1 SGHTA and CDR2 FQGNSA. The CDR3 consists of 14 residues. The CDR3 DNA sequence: TGTGCCAGCAGCCGCCCCAAGGAGCGCTACGAGCAGTACTTC. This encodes CASSRPKERYEQYF.